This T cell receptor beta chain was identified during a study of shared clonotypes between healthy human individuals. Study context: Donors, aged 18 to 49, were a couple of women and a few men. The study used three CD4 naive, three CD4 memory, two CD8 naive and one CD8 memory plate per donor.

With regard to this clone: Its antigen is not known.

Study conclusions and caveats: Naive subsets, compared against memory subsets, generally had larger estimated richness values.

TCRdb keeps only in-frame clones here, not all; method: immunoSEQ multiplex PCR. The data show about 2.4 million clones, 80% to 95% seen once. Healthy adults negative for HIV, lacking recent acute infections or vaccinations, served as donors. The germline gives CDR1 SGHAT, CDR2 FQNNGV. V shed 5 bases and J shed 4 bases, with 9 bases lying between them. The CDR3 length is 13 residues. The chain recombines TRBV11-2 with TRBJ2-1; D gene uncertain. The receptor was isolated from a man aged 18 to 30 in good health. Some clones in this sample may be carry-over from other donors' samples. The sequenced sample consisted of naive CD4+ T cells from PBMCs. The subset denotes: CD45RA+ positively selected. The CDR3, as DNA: TGTGCCAGCAGCCCGGAGAAGTACAATGAGCAGTTCTTC. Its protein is CASSPEKYNEQFF.